A selection of T cell receptor beta chains follows, all from one sample in a study of blood T cell repertoires in COVID-19. The data were produced by immunoSEQ multiplex PCR, yet TCRdb's version contains in-frame clones alone and is incomplete. The sample consists of about 110,000 clones, about four fifths of them appearing once. Sequenced: peripheral blood. Receptors were obtained from a woman aged 55-70 years with acute or convalescent COVID-19. CDR3s include the opening cysteine and the closing phenylalanine or tryptophan. D genes are given only for firm matches. Clone size is not always given. Where it is, it says once, few, many or a class for expanded clones.

CDR3 length	clone size	J gene	D gene	V gene	CDR3 DNA	CDR3 protein
14	few	TRBJ1-1	TRBD1	TRBV29-1	TGCAGCGTTGAAGGGGCCAGGGGGGCCACTGAAGCTTTCTTT	CSVEGARGATEAFF
13	.	TRBJ1-2	.	TRBV6-6	TGTGCCAGCAGTTACTCCGGGGAGGGGAGCTACACCTTC	CASSYSGEGSYTF
12	.	TRBJ2-5	.	TRBV5-4	TGTGCCAGCAGCCGGACTGTGGAGACCCAGTACTTC	CASSRTVETQYF
13	.	TRBJ2-7	TRBD1	TRBV15	TGTGCCACCAGCAGAAACAGGGGTTACGAGCAGTACTTC	CATSRNRGYEQYF
14	.	TRBJ1-6	.	TRBV3-1/TRBV3-2	TGTGCCAGCAGCCATCTACAGGTGAGTTCACCCCTCCACTTT	CASSHLQVSSPLHF
13	.	TRBJ2-3	TRBD1	TRBV19	TGTGCCAGTAGTAGACAGGGTGGAGATACGCAGTATTTT	CASSRQGGDTQYF
14	few	TRBJ2-2	TRBD2	TRBV30	TGTGCTTCGACTAGCGGGGGGGTCACCGGGGAGCTGTTTTTT	CASTSGGVTGELFF
14	.	TRBJ1-2	.	TRBV4-1	TGCGCCAGCAGCCACACCCAGGAACCGGGGGGCTACACCTTC	CASSHTQEPGGYTF
14	.	TRBJ1-2	.	TRBV7-2	TGTGCCAGCAGCTTCCTGACAACTAACTATGGCTACACCTTC	CASSFLTTNYGYTF
13	.	TRBJ1-4	.	TRBV15	TGTGCCACCTCACACCCAACTAATGAAAAACTGTTTTTT	CATSHPTNEKLFF
17	once	TRBJ2-2	TRBD2	TRBV7-3	TGTGCCAGCAGCACCTCGGGAGGGGGGACGAACACCGGGGAGCTGTTTTTT	CASSTSGGGTNTGELFF
15	.	TRBJ1-6	TRBD1	TRBV28	TGTGCCAGCAGTTTAAACGGACAGGGGGAGAGGCCCCTCCACTTT	CASSLNGQGERPLHF
15	.	TRBJ1-3	.	TRBV7-2	TGTGCCAGCAGCTCGTCCGAGGGTTCTGGAAACACCATATATTTT	CASSSSEGSGNTIYF
16	.	TRBJ2-5	TRBD2	TRBV9	TGTGCCAGCAGCCCAGGCGGGGGGGCCCGACAAGAGACCCAGTACTTC	CASSPGGGARQETQYF
11	.	TRBJ2-7	.	TRBV30	TGTGCCTGGATGAGAGGCTACGAGCAGTACTTC	CAWMRGYEQYF
19	.	TRBJ2-7	TRBD1	TRBV9	TGTGCCAGCAGCGGGTACCTTGGGACAGGAAGGAGTATCTCCTACGAGCAGTACTTC	CASSGYLGTGRSISYEQYF
16	.	TRBJ1-6	TRBD1	TRBV19	TGTGCCAGTAGACCTAAGGGGGCAGGGAGCAATTCACCCCTCCACTTT	CASRPKGAGSNSPLHF
15	.	TRBJ2-5	TRBD2	TRBV7-3	TGTGCCAGCAGCCCCGGACTAGCGGGGGGAGAGACCCAGTACTTC	CASSPGLAGGETQYF
13	.	TRBJ2-1	TRBD2	TRBV6-2/TRBV6-3	TGTGCCAGCCGTTTAGCGGGGGTCAATGAGCAGTTCTTC	CASRLAGVNEQFF
15	.	TRBJ2-7	TRBD1	TRBV7-2	TGTGCCAGCTCCATAGGGACAGGGACCTACGGCGAGCAGTACTTC	CASSIGTGTYGEQYF
14	few	TRBJ2-7	.	TRBV10-3	TGTGCCATCAGTGGGGGAGCGGACGGCTACGAGCAGTACTTC	CAISGGADGYEQYF
14	.	TRBJ2-7	.	TRBV7-2	TGTGCCAGCAGCTTATCTAGCCGCTCCTACGAGCAGTACTTC	CASSLSSRSYEQYF
19	.	TRBJ2-2	TRBD1	TRBV6-2/TRBV6-3	TGTGCCAGCAGTTATCACAGGGGGCTTTTTAATAAGAACACCGGGGAGCTGTTTTTT	CASSYHRGLFNKNTGELFF
14	many	TRBJ2-7	.	TRBV5-6	TGTGCCAGCAGCTTGGGCTCGCTAGCCTACGAGCAGTACTTC	CASSLGSLAYEQYF
13	.	TRBJ1-4	TRBD1	TRBV5-1	TGCGCCAGCAGCTTCGGGACAGATGAAAAACTGTTTTTT	CASSFGTDEKLFF
11	.	TRBJ1-2	.	TRBV5-1	TGCGCCAGCAGGCGGGAGACCGGCTACACCTTC	CASRRETGYTF
11	.	TRBJ2-3	.	TRBV12-3/TRBV12-4	TGTGCCAGCAGTATAACGGGGACGCAGTATTTT	CASSITGTQYF
13	.	TRBJ2-2	.	TRBV24-1	TGTGCCACCAGTGAAGCAGGGACCGGGGAGCTGTTTTTT	CATSEAGTGELFF
15	once	TRBJ1-1	.	TRBV28	TGTGCCAGCAGTTCCCTCACCACTATGAACACTGAAGCTTTCTTT	CASSSLTTMNTEAFF
14	.	TRBJ1-1	.	TRBV15	TGTGCCACCAGCAGAGATGGTGGGGGCGAACGAGCTTTCTTT	CATSRDGGGERAFF
14	.	TRBJ2-5	TRBD2	TRBV30	TGTGCCTGGAGTGTCAACGGGGGGGTGGAGACCCAGTACTTC	CAWSVNGGVETQYF
16	.	TRBJ2-1	TRBD2	TRBV2	TGTGCCAGCAGACAGACTAGCGGGGGGCCAAGCAATGAGCAGTTCTTC	CASRQTSGGPSNEQFF
18	.	TRBJ1-5	TRBD1	TRBV15	TGTGCCACCAGCAGAGAAAGGGGGCCGGAGTTGAGCAATCAGCCCCAGCATTTT	CATSRERGPELSNQPQHF
13	.	TRBJ1-5	.	TRBV6-5	TGTGCCAGCAGTAACCGAGGAGGGACGCCCCAGCATTTT	CASSNRGGTPQHF
15	.	TRBJ1-1	.	TRBV5-1	TGCGCCAGCAGCTACGATCAGGGGTTGAACACTGAAGCTTTCTTT	CASSYDQGLNTEAFF
13	.	TRBJ1-2	.	TRBV28	.	CASSILGHYGYTF
14	.	TRBJ1-2	TRBD1	TRBV6-4	TGTGCCAGCAGAGACTGGGACAGGGGTGATGGCTACACCTTC	CASRDWDRGDGYTF
13	.	TRBJ2-2	TRBD1	TRBV30	TGTGCCTGGGGGACAGGGTACACCGGGGAGCTGTTTTTT	CAWGTGYTGELFF
11	.	TRBJ1-1	.	TRBV2	TGTGCCAGCAATAAGAACACTGAAGCTTTCTTT	CASNKNTEAFF